The TCR beta chain under discussion was sequenced for a study of neurological immune-mediated disorders. Study-level points and caveats: Healthy controls had more TCR clonal expansion than multiple sclerosis, which showed the least, whereas HTLV-1-associated myelopathy showed the most.

This clonotype was detected ten times or more. Its target is unknown. The authors produced cDNA by 5'RACE using 10-nucleotide random UMIs. Every sequencing run produced over 170 million TCR-beta sequences, and the sequences from any one run covered 15-18 subjects. One entry per CDR3 protein results from TCRdb running MiXCR on the 5' RACE reads. The sample carries 70,000 or so distinct CDR3 sequences, 3.2% recorded once. The germline CDR1 and CDR2 sequences are SNHLY and FYNNEI. V shed 8 bases and J shed 10 bases, with 8 bases lying between them. The length of the CDR3 is 10 residues. The source material was PBMCs. J is TRBJ1-4 and V is TRBV2; weak D call: TRBD1 (6 bases). The sequence derives from a woman aged 45-65 years with multiple sclerosis. CDR3 residues: CASGGGKLFF. For the CDR3, the DNA is TGTGCCAGCGGAGGGGGAAAACTGTTTTTT. Drawing the rest from reference TRBV2 and TRBJ1-4, the complete variable domain is EPEVTQTPSHQVTQMGQEVILRCVPISNHLYFYWYRQILGQKVEFLVSFYNNEISEKSEIFDDQFSVERPDGSNFTLKIRSTKLEDSAMYFCASGGGKLFFGSGTQLSVL.